One sample yielded the 27 T cell receptor beta chains listed below, sequenced in a study of shared clonotypes between healthy human individuals. Repertoires were generated with immunoSEQ multiplex PCR, while TCRdb's copy carries only in-frame clones and drops some. The table lists 500,000 or so clones, about 96% of them singletons. Sequenced material: naive CD4+ T cells sorted from blood. The subset here: CD45RA+ positively selected. These TCRs come from a young woman in good health.

This sequence joins TRBV11-3 and TRBJ2-1; D not certain. V shed 2 bases and J shed 2 bases, with 10 bases lying between them. This CDR3 is built from 15 residues. Germline V gene sequence: CDR1 SGHNT, CDR2 YENEEA. The CDR3: CASSLSDGTYNEQFF. DNA for the CDR3: TGTGCCAGCAGCTTAAGTGACGGTACCTACAATGAGCAGTTCTTC. Full variable domain (remainder filled in from reference TRBV11-3 and TRBJ2-1): EAGVVQSPRYKIIEKKQPVAFWCNPISGHNTLYWYLQNLGQGPELLIRYENEEAVDDSQLPKDRFSAERLKGVDSTLKIQPAELGDSAVYLCASSLSDGTYNEQFFGPGTRLTVL.

The chain has TRBV6-5 and TRBJ1-5; D not certain. Per germline, CDR1 MNHEY and CDR2 SVGAGI. With 4 bases removed from V and 9 bases from J, the gap between germline ends came to 13 bases. The CDR3 is 13 residues long. The CDR3 DNA is TGTGCCAGCAGTTCGGCTGGAGATCGGCCCCAGCATTTT. It codes for CASSSAGDRPQHF.

The chain employs TRBV7-9 and TRBJ2-6; D not certain. The CDR3 is 14 amino acids. V was pared by 5 bases and J by 0 bases, with 5 bases between. Germline V gives CDR1 SEHNR, CDR2 FQNEAQ (reference sequence). CDR3 coding DNA: TGTGCCAGCAGCCCACACTCTGGGGCCAACGTCCTGACTTTC. This translates into CASSPHSGANVLTF.

This clone was counted a single time. This chain connects TRBV25-1 to TRBJ2-7, with D perhaps TRBD1 (5 bases). V shed 1 base and J shed 5 bases, with 18 bases lying between them. The CDR3 loop spans 16 amino acids. Germline lookup yields CDR1 MGHDK and CDR2 SYGVNS. DNA for the CDR3: TGTGCCAGCAGTGAATTCCTGCTTAGGGGCGGCCACGAGCAGTACTTC. Encoded protein: CASSEFLLRGGHEQYF.

This sequence joins TRBV29-1 and TRBJ2-7, with 9 bases fitting TRBD1. V gave up 5 bases and J gave up 3 bases; unmatched junction bases: 8. Germline V gene data show CDR1 as SQVTM and CDR2 as ANQGSEA. The CDR3 covers 14 residues. In nucleotides, the CDR3 is TGCAGCGTTACCCGAGGGACAGGGAACTACGAGCAGTACTTC. Translated: CSVTRGTGNYEQYF.

The chain links TRBV28 to TRBJ2-3; TRBD2 aligns across 7 bases. The V segment lost 5 bases and the J segment 0 bases; nucleotides outside the gene matches: 5. The germline V gene encodes CDR1 MDHEN and CDR2 SYDVKM. The CDR3 extends over 15 amino acids. The CDR3 nucleotides are TGTGCCAGCAGTATGGGACTACTTAGCACAGATACGCAGTATTTT. Its translation is CASSMGLLSTDTQYF.

This chain links TRBV10-1 with TRBJ2-5, with 9 bases that match TRBD1. TRBJ2-7 explains the end of the DNA better; the J call may be wrong. Germline-derived CDR1 and CDR2 are WNHNN and SYGVQD (reference sequence). This CDR3 has 13 amino acids. The CDR3: CASSPTGGGEQYF. The CDR3 coding sequence is TGCGCCAGCAGTCCAACAGGGGGCGGCGAGCAGTACTTC.

J is TRBJ1-4 and V is TRBV5-1, with unresolved D. Trimming removed 2 bases from V and 5 bases from J, with 16 bases in between. CDR3 size: 16 residues. The germline gives CDR1 SGHRS, CDR2 YFSETQ. This CDR3 reads CASSLGSGEENEKLFF. The CDR3 region has the DNA TGCGCCAGCAGCTTAGGGTCCGGAGAGGAGAATGAAAAACTGTTTTTT.

This clone has just one count. The chain links TRBV6-1 to TRBJ2-3; 9 bases agree with TRBD2. Germline V gives CDR1 MNHNS, CDR2 SASEGT. J gave up 0 bases and V 4 bases, and 5 bases lay outside the gene matches. The CDR3 totals 16 residues. The CDR3 sequence is CASSGNLAGSTDTQYF. For the CDR3, the DNA is TGTGCCAGCAGTGGGAACCTAGCGGGAAGCACAGATACGCAGTATTTT.

The chain employs TRBV7-8 and TRBJ2-3, with unresolved D. The CDR3 length is 13 residues. Trimming stripped 3 bases from V and 5 bases from J, with 9 bases between. In germline, CDR1 is SGHVS, CDR2 FQNEAQ. The CDR3 sequence: CASSFQRGDTQYF. The CDR3 DNA follows: TGTGCCAGCAGCTTCCAGAGAGGAGATACGCAGTATTTT.

V usage is TRBV4-2 and J usage is TRBJ2-5, with TRBD2 as a possible D gene (6 bases). The J call may be mistaken, given a closer DNA end match to TRBJ2-7. This CDR3 spans 16 amino acids. The germline V gene has CDR1 LGHNA and CDR2 YNFKEQ. This CDR3 is CASSQAPGLLSYEQYF. CDR3 in DNA: TGTGCCAGCAGCCAAGCCCCGGGACTTCTCTCCTACGAGCAGTACTTC.

The rearrangement uses TRBV19 and TRBJ2-7; D is perhaps TRBD1 or TRBD2 (7 bases each). Between the trimmed V and J ends, which lost 4 bases and 6 bases, there was a span of 19 bases. Germline CDR1 LNHDA, CDR2 SQIVND (reference sequence). CDR3 size: 15 residues. The CDR3 DNA reads TGTGCCAGTAGTACCCCCAGCGGGACAGTGAGCGAGCAGTACTTC. Its translation: CASSTPSGTVSEQYF.

This sequence joins TRBV5-6 and TRBJ2-5, with 9 bases identical to TRBD2. Germline assignment: CDR1 SGHDT and CDR2 YYEEEE. V was clipped by 0 bases and J by 5 bases; unmatched bases: 8. This CDR3 region has 16 residues. The CDR3 nucleotides are TGTGCCAGCAGCTTGGGAGATAGCGGGAGATATGAGACCCAGTACTTC. Protein: CASSLGDSGRYETQYF.

The V and J genes are TRBV18 and TRBJ1-5, with a possible D match to TRBD1 (5 bases). Germline V lookup: CDR1 KGHSH, CDR2 LQKENI. Trimming took off 3 bases at V and 9 bases at J, with 18 bases between the two ends. The CDR3 sequence is 15 residues long. CDR3 sequence: CASSPLDSAGGPQHF. CDR3 nucleotides: TGTGCCAGCTCACCTTTAGACAGCGCGGGTGGGCCCCAGCATTTT.

V gene TRBV28 combines with J gene TRBJ1-5; TRBD1 matches at 7 bases. Germline CDR1 reads MDHEN; CDR2 reads SYDVKM. Trimming took 8 bases from V and 7 from J; bases not matched to a gene: 14. The CDR3 is 15 amino acids. CDR3 protein: CASRGGTVTGQPQHF. The CDR3 DNA follows: TGTGCCAGCCGGGGGGGGACAGTAACGGGCCAGCCCCAGCATTTT.

The chain has TRBV25-1 and TRBJ2-5; D is perhaps TRBD1 or TRBD2 (7 bases each). Trimming shortened V by 6 bases and J by 2 bases, and 16 bases separated the two germline ends. CDR1 and CDR2 from the germline V gene are MGHDK and SYGVNS. The CDR3 is made up of 15 amino acids. The CDR3 sequence is CASSFPGGVQETQYF. As DNA, the CDR3 is TGTGCCAGCAGCTTCCCAGGGGGGGTACAAGAGACCCAGTACTTC.

The gene calls are TRBV6-1 and TRBJ1-4; D is unresolved. Germline V gene data show CDR1 as MNHNS and CDR2 as SASEGT. The V and J ends lost 1 base and 4 bases respectively, with 10 bases between them. The CDR3 covers 15 residues. CDR3 bases: TGTGCCAGCAGTGAAGGGCGGAACCTTAATGAAAAACTGTTTTTT. This codes for CASSEGRNLNEKLFF.

The table lists this clone with a few counts. This sample also contains other DNA sequences that code for the same CDR3. The rearrangement joins TRBV5-1 to TRBJ1-5; D unresolved. CDR1 is SGHRS and CDR2 is YFSETQ in the germline V gene. This CDR3 spans 13 amino acids. V dropped 0 bases and J dropped 1 base, with 2 bases sitting between them. CDR3: CASSLDSNQPQHF. The CDR3 DNA reads TGCGCCAGCAGCTTGGACAGCAATCAGCCCCAGCATTTT.

In DNA form, the CDR3 reads TGTGCCAGCAGTTTCTCCCGGGACACCTCTAACTATGGCTACACCTTC. This translates into CASSFSRDTSNYGYTF. V is TRBV27 and J is TRBJ1-2; D perhaps matches TRBD1 (6 bases). Germline-derived CDR1 and CDR2 are MNHEY and SMNVEV (reference sequence). V was clipped by 3 bases and J by 0 bases, with 14 bases between them. This CDR3 region has 16 residues.

The V and J genes are TRBV29-1 and TRBJ1-4; tentatively, D is TRBD1 (5 bases). V lost 6 bases and J lost 2, with 10 bases in between. The V gene's germline CDR1 is SQVTM and CDR2 ANQGSEA. CDR3 size: 13 residues. The CDR3: CSVGDGTNEKLFF. Written as DNA, the CDR3 is TGCAGCGTCGGGGACGGGACTAATGAAAAACTGTTTTTT.

V is TRBV23-1 and J is TRBJ2-7; the match to TRBD2 covers 9 bases. TRBV23-1 is noted as an ORF with a role that remains uncertain. The CDR3 contains 14 residues. V trimming: 5 bases; J trimming: 0 bases; junction bases outside the gene matches: 2. The CDR3 nucleotides read TGCGCCAGCAGTTGTAGCGGGAGCTCCTACGAGCAGTACTTC. Protein product: CASSCSGSSYEQYF.

The count of this clone is one. The chain couples TRBV7-8 to TRBJ1-3; 8 bases map to TRBD1. The germline gives CDR1 SGHVS, CDR2 FQNEAQ. The V segment lost 4 bases and the J segment 7 bases; nucleotides outside the gene matches: 12. The CDR3 consists of 16 residues. This CDR3 is CASSSQRQGKVNTIYF. CDR3 DNA sequence: TGTGCCAGCAGCTCCCAACGACAGGGGAAGGTGAACACCATATATTTT.

This chain connects TRBV6-1 to TRBJ2-4; D perhaps matches TRBD1 (5 bases). The V end lost 2 bases, the J end lost 7 bases, and 12 bases lay between the germline ends. The CDR3 sequence is 14 residues long. Germline CDR1 reads MNHNS; CDR2 reads SASEGT. The CDR3 loop reads CASSENWGLNIQYF. The CDR3 DNA sequence: TGTGCCAGCAGTGAAAATTGGGGCTTGAACATTCAGTACTTC.

For this clone: The sample carries other DNA sequences with the same CDR3. The J gene is TRBJ2-5, the V gene TRBV2; D ambiguous. The CDR3 is 11 residues long. Germline assignment: CDR1 SNHLY and CDR2 FYNNEI. With 1 base removed from V and 5 bases from J, the gap between germline ends came to 2 bases. CDR3 nucleotides: TGTGCCAGCAGTGAAGAGGAGACCCAGTACTTC. Translated: CASSEEETQYF. Combining the CDR3 with reference TRBV2 and TRBJ2-5 gives the whole variable domain EPEVTQTPSHQVTQMGQEVILRCVPISNHLYFYWYRQILGQKVEFLVSFYNNEISEKSEIFDDQFSVERPDGSNFTLKIRSTKLEDSAMYFCASSEEETQYFGPGTRLLVL.

This clone came up a few times. The sample holds other DNA sequences that translate to the same CDR3. V is TRBV19 and J is TRBJ2-7; tentative D call: TRBD2 (5 bases). Germline CDR1 and CDR2: LNHDA and SQIVND (reference sequence). Trimming stripped 4 bases from V and 3 bases from J, with 7 bases between. CDR3 length: 12 amino acids. The CDR3 DNA reads as TGTGCCAGTAGTAACCGGGGCTACGAGCAGTACTTC. Protein: CASSNRGYEQYF.

The gene calls are TRBV9 and TRBJ1-1; D is unresolved. Per the germline V gene, CDR1 is SGDLS and CDR2 is YYNGEE. CDR3 length equals 16 residues. V lost 3 bases, J lost 5 bases, and 20 bases lay in between. Written as DNA, the CDR3 is TGTGCCAGCAGCGAGACGATAGGTGGTATGCGGACTGAAGCTTTCTTT. This translates into CASSETIGGMRTEAFF.

The chain is built from TRBV27 and TRBJ2-2, with a possible D match to TRBD2 (7 bases). V was cut by 5 bases and J by 5 bases, with 18 bases left in between. The CDR3 is made up of 16 amino acids. Germline V gives CDR1 MNHEY, CDR2 SMNVEV (reference sequence). Here the CDR3 DNA reads TGTGCCAGCAGTCCGGCCGGGGGGCCGAGAACCGGGGAGCTGTTTTTT. Amino acids: CASSPAGGPRTGELFF.